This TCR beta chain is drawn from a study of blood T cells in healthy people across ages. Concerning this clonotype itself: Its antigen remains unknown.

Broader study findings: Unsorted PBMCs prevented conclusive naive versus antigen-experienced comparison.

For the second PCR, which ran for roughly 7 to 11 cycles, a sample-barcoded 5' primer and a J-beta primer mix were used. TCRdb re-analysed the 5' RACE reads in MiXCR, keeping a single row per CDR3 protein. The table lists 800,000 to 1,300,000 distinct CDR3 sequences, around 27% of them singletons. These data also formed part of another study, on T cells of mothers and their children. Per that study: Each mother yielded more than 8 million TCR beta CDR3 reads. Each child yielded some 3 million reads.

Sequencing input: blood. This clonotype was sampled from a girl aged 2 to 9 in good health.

CDR3 region: CASRLTGQIEAFF. DNA of the CDR3: TGTGCCAGCAGACTAACTGGACAGATTGAAGCTTTCTTT. The chain employs TRBV25-1 and TRBJ1-1; D may be TRBD1 (6 bases). This CDR3 has 13 amino acids. Trimming took off 6 bases at V and 7 bases at J, with 15 bases between the two ends. The germline gives CDR1 MGHDK, CDR2 SYGVNS. The full variable domain, with the rest looked up from reference TRBV25-1 and TRBJ1-1, is EADIYQTPRYLVIGTGKKITLECSQTMGHDKMYWYQQDPGMELHLIHYSYGVNSTEKGDLSSESTVSRIRTEHFPLTLESARPSHTSQYLCASRLTGQIEAFFGQGTRLTVV.